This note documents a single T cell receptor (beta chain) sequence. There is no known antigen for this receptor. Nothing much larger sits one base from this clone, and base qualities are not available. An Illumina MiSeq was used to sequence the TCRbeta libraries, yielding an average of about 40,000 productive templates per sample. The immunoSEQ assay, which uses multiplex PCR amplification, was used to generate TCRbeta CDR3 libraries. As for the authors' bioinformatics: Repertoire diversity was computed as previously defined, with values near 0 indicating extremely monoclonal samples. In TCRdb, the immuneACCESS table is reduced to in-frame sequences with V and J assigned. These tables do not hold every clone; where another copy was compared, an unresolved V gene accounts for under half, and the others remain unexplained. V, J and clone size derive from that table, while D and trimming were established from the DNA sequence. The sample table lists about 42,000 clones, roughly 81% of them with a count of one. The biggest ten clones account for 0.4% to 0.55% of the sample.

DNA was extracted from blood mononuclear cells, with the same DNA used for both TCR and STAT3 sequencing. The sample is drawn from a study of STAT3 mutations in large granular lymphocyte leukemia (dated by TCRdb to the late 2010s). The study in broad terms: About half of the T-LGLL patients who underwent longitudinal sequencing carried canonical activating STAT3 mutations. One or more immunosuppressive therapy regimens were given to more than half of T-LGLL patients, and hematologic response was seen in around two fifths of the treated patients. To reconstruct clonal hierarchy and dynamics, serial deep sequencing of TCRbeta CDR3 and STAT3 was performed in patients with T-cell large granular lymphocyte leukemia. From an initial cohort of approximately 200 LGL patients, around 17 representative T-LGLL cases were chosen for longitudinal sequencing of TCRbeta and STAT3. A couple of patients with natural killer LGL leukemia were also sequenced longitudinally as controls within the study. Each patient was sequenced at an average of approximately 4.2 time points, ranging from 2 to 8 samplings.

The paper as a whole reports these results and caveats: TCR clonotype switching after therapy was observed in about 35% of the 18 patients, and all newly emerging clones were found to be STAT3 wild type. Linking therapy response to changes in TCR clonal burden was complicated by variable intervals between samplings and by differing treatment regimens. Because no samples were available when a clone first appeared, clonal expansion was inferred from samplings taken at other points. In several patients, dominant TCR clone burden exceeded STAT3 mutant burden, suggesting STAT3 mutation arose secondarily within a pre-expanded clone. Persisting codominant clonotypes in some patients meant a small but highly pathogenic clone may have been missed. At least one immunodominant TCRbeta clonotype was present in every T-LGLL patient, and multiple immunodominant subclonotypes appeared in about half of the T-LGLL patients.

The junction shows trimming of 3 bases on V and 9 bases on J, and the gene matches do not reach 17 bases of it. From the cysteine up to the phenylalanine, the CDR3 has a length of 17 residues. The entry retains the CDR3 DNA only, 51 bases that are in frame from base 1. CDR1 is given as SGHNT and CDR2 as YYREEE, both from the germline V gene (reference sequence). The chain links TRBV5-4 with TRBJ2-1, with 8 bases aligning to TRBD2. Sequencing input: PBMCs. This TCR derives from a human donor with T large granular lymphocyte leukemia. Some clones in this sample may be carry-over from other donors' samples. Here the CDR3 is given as CASSSGTSRGYHSEQFF. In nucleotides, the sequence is TGTGCCAGCAGCTCCGGGACTAGTAGGGGGTATCATAGTGAGCAGTTCTTC.